This passage covers 28 T cell receptor beta chains from one sample sequenced in a study of shared clonotypes between healthy human individuals. This table comes from immunoSEQ multiplex PCR, and its TCRdb copy is limited to in-frame clones, with some not included. The top ten clones hold 0.85% to 1.2% of a sample with more than 2 million clones, over 85% of them seen once. Positively selected for CCR7, the CD45RO-negative cells used as naive CD8 cells excluded terminally differentiated effector memory CD45RA+ cells. The specimen was naive CD8+ T cells sorted from blood. Source of these receptors: a man aged 18 to 30 in good health.

The chain links TRBV27 to TRBJ2-7; 12 bases fit TRBD2. CDR3 length: 15 amino acids. Germline CDR1 is MNHEY and CDR2 is SMNVEV (reference sequence). V gave up 8 bases and J gave up 2 bases; unmatched junction bases: 7. The CDR3 DNA reads as TGTGCCAGCTATACCGGACTAGCGGGGACCTACGAGCAGTACTTC. It specifies CASYTGLAGTYEQYF.

This clone was detected only a few times. The CDR3 DNA reads as TGTGCCAGCTCAACAGTAGCGGCCTCCTACAATGAGCAGTTCTTC. It encodes CASSTVAASYNEQFF. This chain joins TRBV18 and TRBJ2-1; TRBD2 is a possible D gene (6 bases). V was trimmed by 5 bases and J by 0 bases, leaving 11 bases between them. This CDR3 spans 15 amino acids. CDR1 is KGHSH and CDR2 is LQKENI in the germline V gene.

As concerns this clone: The sample holds other DNA sequences that translate to the same CDR3. The J gene is TRBJ2-7, the V gene TRBV19; possibly TRBD2 for D (6 bases). This CDR3 has 15 residues. CDR1 is LNHDA, CDR2 SQIVND, per germline (reference sequence). V lost 1 base to trimming and J lost 2 bases, with 12 bases between them. The DNA for the CDR3 is TGTGCCAGTAGTATAGCCGGAGGAGGGGCCTACGAGCAGTACTTC. It translates to CASSIAGGGAYEQYF.

The rearrangement links TRBV27 to TRBJ2-2; weak D call: TRBD2 (6 bases). CDR3 length: 16 residues. Germline assignment: CDR1 MNHEY and CDR2 SMNVEV (reference sequence). V lost 0 bases and J lost 1, with 9 bases in between. CDR3 nucleotides: TGTGCCAGCAGTTTATCAAAGGGACTGAACACCGGGGAGCTGTTTTTT. Amino acid sequence: CASSLSKGLNTGELFF.

J is TRBJ2-1 and V is TRBV28; no clear D gene. Trimming took off 3 bases at V and 6 bases at J, with 12 bases between the two ends. The germline gives CDR1 MDHEN, CDR2 SYDVKM. CDR3 length: 14 residues. CDR3 protein: CASSFTERSNEQFF. CDR3 bases: TGTGCCAGCAGTTTTACCGAACGGTCCAATGAGCAGTTCTTC.

The rearrangement links TRBV6-6 to TRBJ1-2; TRBD1 matches 7 bases. The germline V gene encodes CDR1 MNHNY and CDR2 SVGAGI (reference sequence). Trimming at V came to 6 bases and at J to 1 base, leaving 11 bases not matched to a gene. This CDR3 has 16 amino acids. The CDR3 nucleotides are TGTGCCAGCAGCCTCTCCGCGGACAGGAGTAACTATGGCTACACCTTC. Translation: CASSLSADRSNYGYTF.

This chain links TRBV9 with TRBJ1-6, with no clear D. Germline loops: CDR1 SGDLS, CDR2 YYNGEE. The V end lost 4 bases, the J end lost 9 bases, and 8 bases lay between the germline ends. This CDR3 spans 12 amino acids. The CDR3 sequence is CASSSRGSPLHF. The CDR3, as DNA: TGTGCCAGCAGCTCAAGAGGTTCACCCCTCCACTTT. Combining the CDR3 with reference TRBV9 and TRBJ1-6 gives the whole variable domain DSGVTQTPKHLITATGQRVTLRCSPRSGDLSVYWYQQSLDQGLQFLIQYYNGEERAKGNILERFSAQQFPDLHSELNLSSLELGDSALYFCASSSRGSPLHFGNGTRLTVT.

This clone occurred once. The V and J genes are TRBV5-1 and TRBJ2-1; TRBD1 or TRBD2 may be the D gene (6 bases each). Germline values: CDR1 SGHRS, CDR2 YFSETQ. Trimming left V 0 bases short and J 3 bases short, with 13 bases between. The CDR3 runs 16 residues. In nucleotides, the CDR3 is TGCGCCAGCAGCTTGGCGTGGGGGGCTATCTACAATGAGCAGTTCTTC. Encoded protein: CASSLAWGAIYNEQFF.

This clone is a singleton in its sample. This chain links TRBV2 with TRBJ2-7; D possibly corresponds to TRBD1 (6 bases). V was trimmed by 2 bases and J by 2 bases, leaving 13 bases between them. The CDR3 is 15 residues long. The germline V gene has CDR1 SNHLY and CDR2 FYNNEI. CDR3 protein: CASSELGGTTYEQYF. CDR3 coding DNA: TGTGCCAGCAGTGAATTAGGGGGTACTACCTACGAGCAGTACTTC.

This chain joins TRBV5-1 and TRBJ2-7; the match to TRBD1 covers 8 bases. CDR3 length: 16 residues. The V gene's germline CDR1 is SGHRS and CDR2 YFSETQ. Trimming cost V 0 bases and J 3 bases; bases outside gene matches: 8. In nucleotides, the CDR3 is TGCGCCAGCAGCTTGGGGCCGGTGACAGGGGACTACGAGCAGTACTTC. It specifies CASSLGPVTGDYEQYF.

The CDR3 loop reads CASSLGQGADGELFF. CDR3 DNA: TGTGCCAGCAGCCTGGGACAGGGGGCAGACGGGGAGCTGTTTTTT. The V and J genes are TRBV11-3 and TRBJ2-2, with TRBD1 matching over 12 bases. This CDR3 has 15 amino acids. Germline V gene sequence: CDR1 SGHNT, CDR2 YENEEA. With V trimmed by 5 bases and J by 7 bases, 5 bases remained unmatched. Together with reference TRBV11-3 and TRBJ2-2, the CDR3 gives the full variable domain: EAGVVQSPRYKIIEKKQPVAFWCNPISGHNTLYWYLQNLGQGPELLIRYENEEAVDDSQLPKDRFSAERLKGVDSTLKIQPAELGDSAVYLCASSLGQGADGELFFGEGSRLTVL.

As to this clone: Other DNA variants within this sample encode the same CDR3. This rearrangement joins TRBV27 to TRBJ2-7, with no clear D. Deletions cut 3 bases from V and 0 bases from J, with 9 bases between. The CDR3 has 14 residues. In germline, CDR1 is MNHEY, CDR2 SMNVEV (reference sequence). CDR3 amino acids: CASSLLTSSYEQYF. The CDR3 DNA follows: TGTGCCAGCAGTTTGCTTACCAGCTCCTACGAGCAGTACTTC.

This clone has only one observation. The V gene is TRBV5-8, the J gene TRBJ1-6, with D tentatively TRBD1 (5 bases). Trimming took off 0 bases at V and 6 bases at J, with 10 bases between the two ends. The CDR3 has 15 residues. Per germline, CDR1 SGHTS and CDR2 YDEGEE. The CDR3, as DNA: TGTGCCAGCAGCTTGGGGGACTTATCTAATTCACCCCTCCACTTT. Residues: CASSLGDLSNSPLHF. The entire variable domain, with the rest obtained from reference TRBV5-8 and TRBJ1-6, is as follows: EAGVTQSPTHLIKTRGQQATLRCSPISGHTSVYWYQQALGLGLQFLLWYDEGEERNRGNFPPRFSGRQFPNYSSELNVNALELEDSALYLCASSLGDLSNSPLHFGNGTRLTVT.

The chain uses TRBV13 and TRBJ2-1; D is uncertain. V was trimmed by 0 bases and J by 5 bases, leaving 2 bases between them. The CDR3 sequence is 12 residues long. The germline gives CDR1 PRHDT, CDR2 FYEKMQ (reference sequence). As DNA, the CDR3 is TGTGCCAGCAGCTTAGGGAACAATGAGCAGTTCTTC. It yields the protein CASSLGNNEQFF.

This chain connects TRBV6-5 to TRBJ2-1, with D perhaps matching TRBD2 (5 bases). Germline CDR1 and CDR2: MNHEY and SVGAGI. V was cut by 3 bases and J by 2 bases, with 11 bases left in between. This CDR3 is built from 15 residues. The CDR3: CASSYRRSTYNEQFF. As DNA, the CDR3 is TGTGCCAGCAGTTATCGGAGGAGTACCTACAATGAGCAGTTCTTC.

This chain uses TRBV7-9 with TRBJ2-1; tentatively, D is TRBD1 (6 bases). The CDR3 runs to 17 residues. Between the trimmed V and J ends, which lost 7 bases and 5 bases, there was a span of 24 bases. Germline V gene sequence: CDR1 SEHNR, CDR2 FQNEAQ (reference sequence). The CDR3, as DNA: TGTGCCAGCAACATTAAAGCAGGGGACCGAGGTGACAATGAGCAGTTCTTC. Its protein product is CASNIKAGDRGDNEQFF.

The CDR3, as DNA: TGCGCCAGCAGGAAAGAGGCGGGGGACCACCTCTCAGGGCAGTTCTTC. This gives the protein CASRKEAGDHLSGQFF. The rearrangement links TRBV4-1 to TRBJ2-1; 7 bases map to TRBD2. The CDR3 extends over 16 amino acids. V shed 6 bases and J 12 bases; nucleotides not matched to a gene: 20. Per the germline V gene, CDR1 is MGHRA and CDR2 is YSYEKL.

The chain carries TRBV19 and TRBJ1-5; no clear D. CDR1 is LNHDA and CDR2 is SQIVND in the germline V gene (reference sequence). Trimming took 4 bases from V and 7 from J, leaving 14 bases between them. The length of the CDR3 is 14 residues. CDR3 amino acids: CASSTEGFGQPQHF. CDR3 coding DNA: TGTGCCAGTAGTACGGAGGGTTTTGGGCAGCCCCAGCATTTT. Looking up the rest from reference TRBV19 and TRBJ1-5 gives the full variable domain: DGGITQSPKYLFRKEGQNVTLSCEQNLNHDAMYWYRQDPGQGLRLIYYSQIVNDFQKGDIAEGYSVSREKKESFPLTVTSAQKNPTAFYLCASSTEGFGQPQHFGDGTRLSIL.

The chain combines TRBV15 with TRBJ2-1; D unresolved. Trimming cost V 4 bases and J 7 bases, with 11 bases left between them. CDR3 length: 13 residues. CDR1 is LNHNV and CDR2 is YYDKDF in the germline V gene (reference sequence). The CDR3: CATSTQWGNEQFF. Here the CDR3 DNA reads TGTGCCACCAGCACGCAGTGGGGTAATGAGCAGTTCTTC.

This clone was counted once. The J gene is TRBJ1-1, the V gene TRBV4-3; TRBD1 might be the D (5 bases). This CDR3 comprises 14 residues. V gave up 3 bases and J gave up 4 bases, with 12 bases separating them. Germline assignment: CDR1 LGHNA and CDR2 YSLEER. The CDR3 DNA is TGCGCCAGCAGCCATACAGTTGGGGCCACTGAAGCTTTCTTT. Amino acid sequence: CASSHTVGATEAFF.

The chain couples TRBV11-2 to TRBJ1-1, with 7 bases fitting TRBD1. V was clipped by 5 bases and J by 8 bases; unmatched bases: 2. The CDR3 is 11 residues long. CDR1 is SGHAT, CDR2 FQNNGV, per germline. CDR3 nucleotide sequence: TGTGCCAGCAGCCCAGGGGGGGAAGCTTTCTTT. Translated: CASSPGGEAFF.

J is TRBJ1-1 and V is TRBV6-5; TRBD1 is a possible D gene (5 bases). This CDR3 contains 14 residues. The germline gives CDR1 MNHEY, CDR2 SVGAGI. The V end was cut by 2 bases, the J end by 12 bases, with 19 bases between. The CDR3 region has the DNA TGTGCCAGCAGTTACGACAGACAGAAGTGGCGGACTTTCTTT. It translates to CASSYDRQKWRTFF.

The chain has TRBV5-5 and TRBJ1-1, with unresolved D. Germline V CDR1 and CDR2: SGHKS, YYEKEE (reference sequence). The CDR3 is made up of 14 amino acids. Between the trimmed V and J ends, which lost 6 bases and 0 bases, there was a span of 12 bases. The CDR3: CASISGLMNTEAFF. In DNA form, the CDR3 reads TGTGCCAGCATCTCCGGGCTGATGAACACTGAAGCTTTCTTT.

To note about this clone: The same CDR3 is also encoded by other DNA sequences in this sample. This chain links TRBV11-2 with TRBJ2-7, with TRBD2 matching 7 bases. Looked up from germline, CDR1 is SGHAT and CDR2 is FQNNGV. V lost 4 bases to trimming and J lost 4 bases; unmatched junction nucleotides: 1. The CDR3 runs 12 residues. The CDR3 DNA sequence: TGTGCCAGCAGCTGGGACTATTACGAGCAGTACTTC. Amino acids: CASSWDYYEQYF.

V usage is TRBV19 and J usage is TRBJ2-1; no definite D call. Trimming cost V 3 bases and J 4 bases, with 7 bases left between them. CDR3 length: 13 residues. The germline V gene encodes CDR1 LNHDA and CDR2 SQIVND (reference sequence). The CDR3 is CASSMQRYNEQFF. CDR3 DNA: TGTGCCAGTAGTATGCAGAGATACAATGAGCAGTTCTTC.

The chain recombines TRBV27 with TRBJ2-3; D gene unclear. Germline-derived CDR1 and CDR2 are MNHEY and SMNVEV (reference sequence). V was shortened by 7 bases and J by 0 bases, with 8 bases between the two germline ends. CDR3 length: 13 amino acids. In nucleotides, the CDR3 is TGTGCCAGCAAATGGGGTAGCACAGATACGCAGTATTTT. It encodes CASKWGSTDTQYF.

The V gene is TRBV13, the J gene TRBJ1-1; 9 nucleotides agree with TRBD1. Germline CDR1 and CDR2: PRHDT and FYEKMQ (reference sequence). The CDR3 contains 15 residues. The J segment lost 3 bases and the V segment lost 8 bases, leaving 10 bases of the junction unmatched. The CDR3 sequence: CASAGTGSRDTEAFF. CDR3 bases: TGTGCCAGCGCCGGGACAGGGAGTAGGGACACTGAAGCTTTCTTT.

The chain combines TRBV10-3 with TRBJ2-5; no definite D call. The CDR3 runs to 12 residues. The germline V gene has CDR1 ENHRY and CDR2 SYGVKD. The germline V and J ends were trimmed by 6 bases and 3 bases, with 8 bases remaining between them. Here the CDR3 reads CAISEDEETQYF. CDR3 sequence (DNA): TGTGCCATCAGCGAGGATGAAGAGACCCAGTACTTC.